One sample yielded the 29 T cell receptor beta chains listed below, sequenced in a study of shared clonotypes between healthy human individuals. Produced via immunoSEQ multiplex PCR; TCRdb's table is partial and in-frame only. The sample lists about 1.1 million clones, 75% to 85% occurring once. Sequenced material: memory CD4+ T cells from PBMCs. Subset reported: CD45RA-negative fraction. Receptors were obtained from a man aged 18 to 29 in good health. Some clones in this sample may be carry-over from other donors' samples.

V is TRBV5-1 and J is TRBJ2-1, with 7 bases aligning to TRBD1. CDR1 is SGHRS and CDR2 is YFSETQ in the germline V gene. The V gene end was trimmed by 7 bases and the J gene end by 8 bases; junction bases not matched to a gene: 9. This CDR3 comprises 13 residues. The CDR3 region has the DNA TGCGCCAGCGCCCAGGCCGGACAGGATGAGCAGTTCTTC. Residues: CASAQAGQDEQFF.

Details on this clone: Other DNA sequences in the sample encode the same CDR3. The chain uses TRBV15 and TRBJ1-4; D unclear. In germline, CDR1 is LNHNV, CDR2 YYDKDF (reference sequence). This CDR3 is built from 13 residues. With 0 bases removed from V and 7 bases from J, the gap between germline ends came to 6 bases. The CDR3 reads CATSRDRGEKLFF. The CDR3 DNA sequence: TGTGCCACCAGCAGAGACCGAGGTGAAAAACTGTTTTTT.

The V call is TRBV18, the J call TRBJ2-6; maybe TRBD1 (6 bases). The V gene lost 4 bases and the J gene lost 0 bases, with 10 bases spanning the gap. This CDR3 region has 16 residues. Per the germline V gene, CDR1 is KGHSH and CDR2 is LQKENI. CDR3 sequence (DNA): TGTGCCAGCTCACGGCCAGGGGACTCTGGGGCCAACGTCCTGACTTTC. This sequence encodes CASSRPGDSGANVLTF.

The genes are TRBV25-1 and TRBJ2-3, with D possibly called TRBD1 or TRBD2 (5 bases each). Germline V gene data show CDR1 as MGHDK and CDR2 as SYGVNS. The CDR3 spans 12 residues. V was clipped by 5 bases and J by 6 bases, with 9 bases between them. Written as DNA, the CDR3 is TGTGCCAGCAGTCTATGGGGGGATACGCAGTATTTT. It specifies CASSLWGDTQYF.

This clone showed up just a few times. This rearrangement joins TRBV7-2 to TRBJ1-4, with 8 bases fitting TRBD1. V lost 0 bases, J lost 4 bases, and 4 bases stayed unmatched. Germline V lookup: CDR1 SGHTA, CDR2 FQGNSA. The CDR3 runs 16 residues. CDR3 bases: TGTGCCAGCAGCTTAGCAAGGACAGGGATTAATGAAAAACTGTTTTTT. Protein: CASSLARTGINEKLFF.

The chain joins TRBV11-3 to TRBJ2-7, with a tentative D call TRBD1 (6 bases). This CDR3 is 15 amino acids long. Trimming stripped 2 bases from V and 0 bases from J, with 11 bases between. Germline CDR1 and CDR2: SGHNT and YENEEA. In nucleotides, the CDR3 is TGTGCCAGCAGCTTACGACAGGATACCTCCTACGAGCAGTACTTC. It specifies CASSLRQDTSYEQYF. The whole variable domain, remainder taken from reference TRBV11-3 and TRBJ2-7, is EAGVVQSPRYKIIEKKQPVAFWCNPISGHNTLYWYLQNLGQGPELLIRYENEEAVDDSQLPKDRFSAERLKGVDSTLKIQPAELGDSAVYLCASSLRQDTSYEQYFGPGTRLTVT.

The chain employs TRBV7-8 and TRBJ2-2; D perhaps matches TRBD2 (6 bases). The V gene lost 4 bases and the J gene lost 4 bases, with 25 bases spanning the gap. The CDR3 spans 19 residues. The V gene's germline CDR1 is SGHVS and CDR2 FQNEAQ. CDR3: CASSSRRSGSGRSTGELFF. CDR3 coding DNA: TGTGCCAGCAGCTCCCGCCGGTCGGGTAGCGGACGGAGCACCGGGGAGCTGTTTTTT.

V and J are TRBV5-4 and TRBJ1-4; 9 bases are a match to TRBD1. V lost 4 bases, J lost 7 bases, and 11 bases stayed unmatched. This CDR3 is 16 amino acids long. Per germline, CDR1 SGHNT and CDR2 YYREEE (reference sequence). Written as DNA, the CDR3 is TGTGCCAGCAGCCCACGGGCTCCGGGACAGGGTGAAAAACTGTTTTTT. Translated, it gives CASSPRAPGQGEKLFF.

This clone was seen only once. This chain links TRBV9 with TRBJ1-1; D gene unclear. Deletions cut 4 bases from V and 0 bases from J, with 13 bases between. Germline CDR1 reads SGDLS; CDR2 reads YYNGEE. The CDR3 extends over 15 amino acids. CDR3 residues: CASSPRSGLNTEAFF. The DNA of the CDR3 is TGTGCCAGCAGCCCTCGCTCCGGGCTGAACACTGAAGCTTTCTTT.

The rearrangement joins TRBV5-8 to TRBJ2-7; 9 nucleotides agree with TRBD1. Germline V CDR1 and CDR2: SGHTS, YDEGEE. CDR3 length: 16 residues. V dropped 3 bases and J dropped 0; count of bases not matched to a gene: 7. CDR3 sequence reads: CASSWHRTGASYEQYF. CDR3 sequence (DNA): TGTGCCAGCAGCTGGCACCGGACAGGGGCCTCCTACGAGCAGTACTTC.

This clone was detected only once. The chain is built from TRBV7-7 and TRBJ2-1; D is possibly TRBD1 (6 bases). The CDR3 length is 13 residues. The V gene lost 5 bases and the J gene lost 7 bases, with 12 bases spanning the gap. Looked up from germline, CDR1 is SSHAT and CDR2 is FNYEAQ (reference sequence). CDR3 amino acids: CASSQQRGNEQFF. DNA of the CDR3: TGTGCCAGCAGCCAGCAAAGGGGGAATGAGCAGTTCTTC.

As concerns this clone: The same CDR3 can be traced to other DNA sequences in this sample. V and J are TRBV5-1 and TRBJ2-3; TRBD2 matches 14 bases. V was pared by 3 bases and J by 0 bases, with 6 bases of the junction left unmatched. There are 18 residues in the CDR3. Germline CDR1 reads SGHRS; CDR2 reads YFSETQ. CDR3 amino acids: CASSSPGLAGASTDTQYF. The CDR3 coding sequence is TGCGCCAGCAGCTCCCCGGGACTAGCGGGAGCTAGCACAGATACGCAGTATTTT.

CDR3 amino acids: CASSYRDSSSTDTQYF. For the CDR3, the DNA is TGTGCCAGCAGTTATAGGGACAGCTCTAGCACAGATACGCAGTATTTT. The gene calls are TRBV7-9 and TRBJ2-3, with 7 nucleotides matching TRBD1. Trimming at V came to 6 bases and at J to 0 bases, leaving 9 bases not matched to a gene. In germline, CDR1 is SEHNR, CDR2 FQNEAQ (reference sequence). This CDR3 is 16 amino acids long.

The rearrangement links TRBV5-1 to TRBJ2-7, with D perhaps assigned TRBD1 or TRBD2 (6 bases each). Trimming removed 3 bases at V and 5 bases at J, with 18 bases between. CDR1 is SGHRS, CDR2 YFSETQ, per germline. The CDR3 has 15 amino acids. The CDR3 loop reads CASSSDGGLVDEQYF. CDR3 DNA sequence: TGCGCCAGCAGCTCTGATGGGGGGCTGGTTGACGAGCAGTACTTC. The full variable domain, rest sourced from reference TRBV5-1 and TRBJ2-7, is KAGVTQTPRYLIKTRGQQVTLSCSPISGHRSVSWYQQTPGQGLQFLFEYFSETQRNKGNFPGRFSGRQFSNSRSEMNVSTLELGDSALYLCASSSDGGLVDEQYFGPGTRLTVT.

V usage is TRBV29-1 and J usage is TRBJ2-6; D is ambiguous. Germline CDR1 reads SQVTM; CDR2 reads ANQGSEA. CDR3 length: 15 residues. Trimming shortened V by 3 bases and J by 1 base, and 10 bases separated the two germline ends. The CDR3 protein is CSVEWARSGANVLTF. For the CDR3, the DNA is TGCAGCGTTGAGTGGGCCCGGTCTGGGGCCAACGTCCTGACTTTC. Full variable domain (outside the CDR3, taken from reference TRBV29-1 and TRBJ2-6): SAVISQKPSRDICQRGTSLTIQCQVDSQVTMMFWYRQQPGQSLTLIATANQGSEATYESGFVIDKFPISRPNLTFSTLTVSNMSPEDSSIYLCSVEWARSGANVLTFGAGSRLTVL.

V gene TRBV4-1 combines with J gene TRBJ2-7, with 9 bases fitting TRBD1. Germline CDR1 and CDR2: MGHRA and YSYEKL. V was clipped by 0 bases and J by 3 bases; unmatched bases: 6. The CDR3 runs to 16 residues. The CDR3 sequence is CASSQEWGDRDYEQYF. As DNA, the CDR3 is TGCGCCAGCAGCCAAGAATGGGGGGACAGGGACTACGAGCAGTACTTC.

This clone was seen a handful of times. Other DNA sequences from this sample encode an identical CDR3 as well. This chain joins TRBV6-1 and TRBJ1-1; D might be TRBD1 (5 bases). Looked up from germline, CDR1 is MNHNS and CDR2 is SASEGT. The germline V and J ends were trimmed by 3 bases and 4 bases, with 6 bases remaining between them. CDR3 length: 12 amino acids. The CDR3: CASSDRVTEAFF. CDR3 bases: TGTGCCAGCAGTGACAGGGTCACTGAAGCTTTCTTT.

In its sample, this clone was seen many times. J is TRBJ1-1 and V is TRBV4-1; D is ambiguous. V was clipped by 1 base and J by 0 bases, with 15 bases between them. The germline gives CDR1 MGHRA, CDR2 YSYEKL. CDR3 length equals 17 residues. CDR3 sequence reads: CASSQAGGALMNTEAFF. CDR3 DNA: TGCGCCAGCAGCCAAGCAGGCGGAGCCCTCATGAACACTGAAGCTTTCTTT.

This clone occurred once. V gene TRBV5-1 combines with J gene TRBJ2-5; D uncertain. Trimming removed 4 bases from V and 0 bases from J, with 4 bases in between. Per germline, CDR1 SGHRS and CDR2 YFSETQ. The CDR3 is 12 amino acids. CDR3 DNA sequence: TGCGCCAGCAGCGTAAACCAAGAGACCCAGTACTTC. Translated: CASSVNQETQYF.

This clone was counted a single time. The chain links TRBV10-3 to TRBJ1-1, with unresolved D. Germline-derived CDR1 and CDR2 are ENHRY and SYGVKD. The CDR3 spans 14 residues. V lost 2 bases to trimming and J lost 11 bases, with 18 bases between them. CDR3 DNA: TGTGCCATCAGTGAGCCCTCGACCCCCGGTCGGGCTTTCTTT. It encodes CAISEPSTPGRAFF.

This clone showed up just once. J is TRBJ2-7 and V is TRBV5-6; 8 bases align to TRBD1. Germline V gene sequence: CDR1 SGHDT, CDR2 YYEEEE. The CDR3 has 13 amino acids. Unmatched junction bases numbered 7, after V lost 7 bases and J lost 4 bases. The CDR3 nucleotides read TGTGCCAGCCGACGGACAGGGATGTACGAGCAGTACTTC. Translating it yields CASRRTGMYEQYF.

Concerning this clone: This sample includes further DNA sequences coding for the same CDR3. The CDR3 spells CASSPPGQGPYEQYF. Here the CDR3 DNA reads TGTGCCAGCTCACCACCGGGTCAGGGTCCGTACGAGCAGTACTTC. The genes are TRBV18 and TRBJ2-7, with a possible D match to TRBD1 (5 bases). Trimming left V 0 bases short and J 4 bases short, with 13 bases between. This CDR3 is built from 15 residues. The germline V gene has CDR1 KGHSH and CDR2 LQKENI.

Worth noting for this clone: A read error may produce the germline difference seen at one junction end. Written as DNA, the CDR3 is TGTGCCAGCACCTTACCTCTGGGACAACAAGAGACCCAGTACTTC. Protein sequence: CASTLPLGQQETQYF. V gene TRBV7-9 combines with J gene TRBJ2-5; a possible D gene is TRBD1 (6 bases). Looked up from germline, CDR1 is SEHNR and CDR2 is FQNEAQ (reference sequence). The CDR3 is 15 amino acids.

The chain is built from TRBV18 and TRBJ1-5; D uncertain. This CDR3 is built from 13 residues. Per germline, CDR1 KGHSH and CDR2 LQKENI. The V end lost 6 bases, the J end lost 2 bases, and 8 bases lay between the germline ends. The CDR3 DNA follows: TGTGCCAGCTCGGCTCTACGCAATCAGCCCCAGCATTTT. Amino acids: CASSALRNQPQHF.

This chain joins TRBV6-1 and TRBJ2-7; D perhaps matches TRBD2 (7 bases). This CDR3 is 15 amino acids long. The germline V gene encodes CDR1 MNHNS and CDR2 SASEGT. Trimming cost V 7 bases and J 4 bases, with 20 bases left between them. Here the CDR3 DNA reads TGTGCCAGCACGATGGGGGGGCCGCCGAGTTACGAGCAGTACTTC. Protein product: CASTMGGPPSYEQYF.

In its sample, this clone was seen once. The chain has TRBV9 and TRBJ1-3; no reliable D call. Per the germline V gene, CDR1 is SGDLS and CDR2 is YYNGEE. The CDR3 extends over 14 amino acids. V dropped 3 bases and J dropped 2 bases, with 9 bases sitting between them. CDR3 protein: CASSGIMAGNTIYF. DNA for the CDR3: TGTGCCAGCAGCGGGATAATGGCTGGAAACACCATATATTTT.

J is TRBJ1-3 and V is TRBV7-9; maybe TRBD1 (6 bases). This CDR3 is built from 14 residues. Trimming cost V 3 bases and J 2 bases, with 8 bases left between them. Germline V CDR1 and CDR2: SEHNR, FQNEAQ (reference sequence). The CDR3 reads CASSLGATGNTIYF. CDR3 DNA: TGTGCCAGCAGCTTGGGGGCTACTGGAAACACCATATATTTT.

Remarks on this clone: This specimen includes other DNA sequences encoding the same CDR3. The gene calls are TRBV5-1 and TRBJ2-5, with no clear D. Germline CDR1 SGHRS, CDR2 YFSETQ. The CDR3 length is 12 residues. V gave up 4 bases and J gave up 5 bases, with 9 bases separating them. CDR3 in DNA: TGCGCCAGCAGCCTCTTGGGGGAGACCCAGTACTTC. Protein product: CASSLLGETQYF.

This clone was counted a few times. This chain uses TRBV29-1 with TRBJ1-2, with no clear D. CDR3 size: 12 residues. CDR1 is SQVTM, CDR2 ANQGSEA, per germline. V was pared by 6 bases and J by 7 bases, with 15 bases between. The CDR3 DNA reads TGCAGCGTGAGCCCTACATCAGGTGGCTACACCTTC. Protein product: CSVSPTSGGYTF.